Following are 14 T cell receptor beta chains from one sample sequenced in a study of blood T cells in healthy people across ages. Then a second PCR, running roughly 7 to 11 cycles, was carried out with a sample-barcoded 5' primer and a J-beta primer mix. MiXCR was run by TCRdb on the 5' RACE reads, yielding one entry per CDR3 protein. The sample records about 400,000 distinct CDR3 sequences, approximately 47% being singletons. The sequencing sample was made of blood. Receptors were obtained from a man aged 55 to 69 in good health.

The chain is built from TRBV10-2 and TRBJ1-2, with D possibly matching TRBD1 (6 bases). V lost 2 bases, J lost 3 bases, and 7 bases lay in between. CDR1 is WSHSY, CDR2 SAAADI, per germline. The CDR3 spans 13 residues. CDR3 sequence (DNA): TGCGCCAGCAGTGAGAGGACAGACTATGGCTACACCTTC. Residues: CASSERTDYGYTF.

In this sample, this clonotype turned up once. The V call is TRBV6-4, the J call TRBJ2-3; 8 bases line up with TRBD2. CDR3 length: 17 residues. CDR1 and CDR2 from the germline V gene are MRHNA and SNTAGT. With V trimmed by 0 bases and J by 1 base, 6 bases remained unmatched. In DNA, the CDR3 is TGTGCCAGCAGTGACTCGAGCACTAGCGGAGGCACAGATACGCAGTATTTT. As protein: CASSDSSTSGGTDTQYF.

The chain recombines TRBV14 with TRBJ2-7; perhaps TRBD1 as D (5 bases). The last part of the DNA fits TRBJ2-5 better; the J call may be wrong. CDR1 and CDR2 from the germline V gene are SGHDN and FVKESK. The CDR3 is 14 amino acids. CDR3 in amino acids: CASSALRPGETQYF. DNA of the CDR3: TGTGCCAGCAGCGCTTTGAGACCAGGGGAGACCCAGTACTTC.

V and J are TRBV20-1 and TRBJ1-5; maybe TRBD1 (6 bases). The germline V and J ends were trimmed by 5 bases and 0 bases, with 14 bases remaining between them. Germline V gives CDR1 DFQATT, CDR2 SNEGSKA (reference sequence). CDR3 length equals 15 residues. The DNA of the CDR3 is TGCAGTGCTGGGCCGGGACACCTTAGCAATCAGCCCCAGCATTTT. Its translation: CSAGPGHLSNQPQHF.

Worth noting for this clonotype: One end of the junction fails to match germline, which may point to a read error. This sequence joins TRBV10-3 and TRBJ2-2; the match to TRBD1 covers 8 bases. Germline CDR1 reads ENHRY; CDR2 reads SYGVKD. The CDR3 runs to 15 residues. The CDR3 loop reads CATSGAGGDTGELFF. In DNA form, the CDR3 reads TGTGCCACCAGTGGGGCAGGGGGCGACACCGGGGAGCTGTTTTTT.

This clonotype has more than one count but fewer than ten. The chain is built from TRBV10-2 and TRBJ2-3, with a possible D match to TRBD2 (7 bases). From germline, CDR1 is WSHSY and CDR2 SAAADI. Trimming took 10 bases from V and 2 from J, leaving 16 bases between them. This CDR3 is built from 14 residues. The chain's CDR3 is CANSKGGSTDTQYF. In nucleotides, the CDR3 is TGCGCCAACTCGAAGGGGGGGTCCACAGATACGCAGTATTTT.

A remark on this clonotype: Just one base apart from a much larger clone, this may be a read error. The chain combines TRBV4-3 with TRBJ2-3; D remains ambiguous. The CDR3 contains 14 residues. CDR1 is LGHNA and CDR2 is YSLEER in the germline V gene. Written as DNA, the CDR3 is TGCACCAGCAGCCAAGAGTACTGGGCAGATACGCAGTATTTT. Protein product: CTSSQEYWADTQYF.

At least ten counts were recorded for this clonotype. A much larger clone lies one base from this, so it may be a read error. The V gene is TRBV27, the J gene TRBJ2-5, with 9 bases fitting TRBD2. From germline, CDR1 is MNHEY and CDR2 SMNVEV (reference sequence). The CDR3 sequence is 18 residues long. V lost 2 bases and J lost 11; bases outside the gene matches: 21. The CDR3 DNA follows: TGTGCCAGCAGTTTAAGTGTTGGAGTGAGCGGGGGGACCAATGAGCAGTACTTC. Its protein is CASSLSVGVSGGTNEQYF.

This clonotype was seen ten or more times. V usage is TRBV4-3 and J usage is TRBJ2-5, with 7 bases aligning to TRBD1. Germline assignment: CDR1 LGHNA and CDR2 YSLEER. The CDR3 totals 16 residues. The junction had 16 bases not matched to a gene; V was cut back by 1 base and J by 11 bases. CDR3 protein: CASSQGVGTALSMQYF. For the CDR3, the DNA is TGCGCCAGCAGCCAAGGGGTCGGGACAGCTCTTTCAATGCAGTACTTC.

The chain links TRBV20-1 to TRBJ1-2; D is possibly TRBD1 (6 bases). Germline CDR1 reads DFQATT; CDR2 reads SNEGSKA (reference sequence). The CDR3 is made up of 15 amino acids. V was trimmed by 0 bases and J by 8 bases, leaving 19 bases between them. Here the CDR3 DNA reads TGCAGTGCTAGAGATCAGGAAAGGACAGCGCAGGGCTACACCTTC. Amino acids: CSARDQERTAQGYTF.

Only a few counts were recorded for this clonotype. The V and J genes are TRBV3-1 and TRBJ2-5; D gene ambiguous. Per germline, CDR1 LGHDT and CDR2 YNNKEL (reference sequence). This CDR3 spans 15 amino acids. V was cut by 2 bases and J by 3 bases, with 13 bases left in between. The DNA for the CDR3 is TGTGCCAGCAGCCAACTTAGTATAGGAGAAGAGACCCAGTACTTC. Translated: CASSQLSIGEETQYF.

In its sample, this clonotype was seen many times. The V call is TRBV12-3 or TRBV12-4, the J call TRBJ2-5; no clear D gene. CDR3 length: 13 residues. V lost 0 bases and J lost 4, with 6 bases in between. The CDR3 loop reads CASSLAGIETQYF. In nucleotides, the CDR3 is TGTGCCAGCAGTTTAGCAGGGATAGAGACCCAGTACTTC.

This clonotype was detected a few times. This chain joins TRBV15 and TRBJ2-1; D perhaps matches TRBD2 (6 bases). This CDR3 comprises 16 residues. Germline CDR1 LNHNV, CDR2 YYDKDF (reference sequence). V lost 0 bases to trimming and J lost 3 bases, with 12 bases between them. CDR3 loop: CATSRESGVSYNEQFF. The CDR3 region has the DNA TGTGCCACCAGCAGAGAGTCGGGAGTGAGCTACAATGAGCAGTTCTTC. Variable domain in full (rest from reference TRBV15 and TRBJ2-1): DAMVIQNPRYQVTQFGKPVTLSCSQTLNHNVMYWYQQKSSQAPKLLFHYYDKDFNNEADTPDNFQSRRPNTSFCFLDIRSPGLGDTAMYLCATSRESGVSYNEQFFGPGTRLTVL.

This clonotype has more than one count but fewer than ten. This sequence joins TRBV10-3 and TRBJ2-5, with 11 bases lining up with TRBD1. This CDR3 is 14 amino acids long. After removal of 5 bases from V and 5 bases from J, the junction contained 4 bases not matched to a gene. In germline, CDR1 is ENHRY, CDR2 SYGVKD. The CDR3 DNA is TGTGCCATCAGTAAGGACAGGGGGCCGGAGACCCAGTACTTC. Translation: CAISKDRGPETQYF.